This TCR beta chain was found in a study of breast tumors, draining lymph nodes, adjacent tissues. TCRdb reprocessed the multiplex PCR reads with MiXCR, giving one entry per CDR3 protein. The data contain tens of thousands of distinct CDR3 sequences, roughly 59% of them singletons. This receptor was taken from a female donor with breast cancer. Some clones in this sample may be carry-over from other donors' samples. Sequencing used breast tumor tissue.

CDR3 bases: TGTGCCAGCAGCTTAGCGGGATCAAACATTCAGTACTTC. It is translated as CASSLAGSNIQYF. The chain couples TRBV11-2 to TRBJ2-4; TRBD2 is a possible D gene (5 bases). V lost 1 base and J 6 bases, leaving 7 bases between the germline ends. CDR1 and CDR2 (germline): SGHAT, FQNNGV. The CDR3 length is 13 residues.